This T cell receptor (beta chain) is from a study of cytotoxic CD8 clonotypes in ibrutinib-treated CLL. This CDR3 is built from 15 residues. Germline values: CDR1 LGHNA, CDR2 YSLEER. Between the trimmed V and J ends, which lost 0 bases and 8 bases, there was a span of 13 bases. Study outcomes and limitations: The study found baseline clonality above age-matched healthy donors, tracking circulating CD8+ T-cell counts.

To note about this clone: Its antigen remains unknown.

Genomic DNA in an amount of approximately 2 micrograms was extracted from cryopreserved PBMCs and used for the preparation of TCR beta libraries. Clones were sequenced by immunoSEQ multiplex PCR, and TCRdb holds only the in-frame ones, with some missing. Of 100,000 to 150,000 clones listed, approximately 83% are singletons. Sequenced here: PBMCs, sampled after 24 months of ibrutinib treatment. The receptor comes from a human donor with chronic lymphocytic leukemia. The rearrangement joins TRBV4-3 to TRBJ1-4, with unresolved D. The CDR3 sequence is CASSQDWRAQEKLFF. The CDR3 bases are TGCGCCAGCAGCCAAGATTGGAGGGCCCAGGAAAAACTGTTTTTT.